This entry lists 10 T cell receptor beta chains sequenced from one sample in a study of control samples from healthy donors and cancer patients. Clones were sequenced by immunoSEQ multiplex PCR, and TCRdb holds only the in-frame ones, with some missing. The sample lists some 100,000 clones, approximately 84% occurring once. Sequencing used blood. The origin of the receptors is a woman aged 45-65 years in good health.

The CDR3 spells CASSPGRRSYNEQFF. CDR3 nucleotides: TGTGCCAGCAGCCCGGGGCGCCGCTCCTACAATGAGCAGTTCTTC. J is TRBJ2-1 and V is TRBV7-9, with D perhaps assigned TRBD1 or TRBD2 (5 bases each). CDR1 is SEHNR and CDR2 is FQNEAQ in the germline V gene (reference sequence). The V gene lost 5 bases and the J gene lost 0 bases, with 11 bases spanning the gap. The CDR3 runs to 15 residues.

J is TRBJ1-1 and V is TRBV30; D uncertain. This CDR3 has 11 amino acids. Germline CDR1 and CDR2: GTSNPN and SVGIG (reference sequence). The V and J ends lost 3 bases and 6 bases respectively, with 8 bases between them. The chain's CDR3 is CAWRVWAEAFF. CDR3 sequence (DNA): TGTGCCTGGAGAGTTTGGGCTGAAGCTTTCTTT.

The chain combines TRBV18 with TRBJ1-1; possibly TRBD1 for D (5 bases). Germline values: CDR1 KGHSH, CDR2 LQKENI. Trimming stripped 1 base from V and 11 bases from J, with 20 bases between. The CDR3 is 15 amino acids. CDR3 DNA sequence: TGTGCCAGCTCACCACGGCTGGGGGTGTTCGTTGGCGCTTTCTTT. Protein sequence: CASSPRLGVFVGAFF.

The CDR3 reads CASSLDRGRVETQYF. CDR3 bases: TGCGCCAGCAGCTTGGACAGGGGGCGCGTGGAGACCCAGTACTTC. The chain carries TRBV5-1 and TRBJ2-5, with 9 positions matching TRBD1. Germline V lookup: CDR1 SGHRS, CDR2 YFSETQ. The CDR3 is 15 amino acids. Germline trimming cut 0 bases from V and 5 bases from J; bases unmatched to any gene: 5.

The chain is built from TRBV7-8 and TRBJ2-7, with a tentative D call TRBD1 (6 bases). Trimming shortened V by 2 bases and J by 12 bases, and 23 bases separated the two germline ends. This CDR3 comprises 15 residues. The germline gives CDR1 SGHVS, CDR2 FQNEAQ. DNA of the CDR3: TGTGCCAGCAGCTTAAATACAGAGAGGGGGAGCCGACTGTACTTC. Translated, it gives CASSLNTERGSRLYF.

This chain joins TRBV19 and TRBJ1-1, with D tentatively TRBD1 (6 bases). Germline CDR1 reads LNHDA; CDR2 reads SQIVND (reference sequence). CDR3 length: 13 amino acids. Trimming took 6 bases from V and 4 from J, leaving 12 bases between them. The CDR3 DNA is TGTGCCAGTAGAGTGGGGACACTCACTGAAGCTTTCTTT. Translated, it gives CASRVGTLTEAFF.

The chain carries TRBV6-5 and TRBJ2-7; weak D call: TRBD1 (6 bases). The CDR3 is 10 residues long. Germline V gene data show CDR1 as MNHEY and CDR2 as SVGAGI. V lost 10 bases to trimming and J lost 9 bases, with 13 bases between them. CDR3 sequence (DNA): TGTGCCACCGGAGGACAGCCGCAGTACTTC. This encodes CATGGQPQYF.

The V gene is TRBV24-1, the J gene TRBJ2-1; D gene ambiguous. Trimming pared 3 bases from V and 0 bases from J, leaving 5 bases between. The V gene's germline CDR1 is KGHDR and CDR2 SFDVKD. The CDR3 loop spans 14 amino acids. DNA for the CDR3: TGTGCCACCAGTGATGAGGTCTCCTACAATGAGCAGTTCTTC. Translating it yields CATSDEVSYNEQFF.

The gene calls are TRBV6-5 and TRBJ2-2, with no clear D. CDR1 MNHEY and CDR2 SVGAGI come from the germline V gene. There are 15 residues in the CDR3. Deletions cut 2 bases from V and 6 bases from J, with 13 bases between. As DNA, the CDR3 is TGTGCCAGCAGTTACCTCTCAGGAGTCCCCGGGGAGCTGTTTTTT. This encodes CASSYLSGVPGELFF.

The chain links TRBV12-3 or TRBV12-4 to TRBJ1-5; unclear D gene. The CDR3 covers 13 residues. V lost 6 bases and J 7 bases, leaving 13 bases between the germline ends. CDR3 bases: TGTGCCAGCAGGATAGAGGGAAACCAGCCCCAGCATTTT. It is translated as CASRIEGNQPQHF.